This TCR beta chain comes out of a study of CD8 T cells in ankylosing spondylitis. Whole-study findings and limits: Earlier authors reported some of these motif variants in reactive arthritis synovial fluid and blood. Significant enrichment of disease-linked clones was reported in matched ankylosing spondylitis synovial fluid.

TCRdb itself ran the 5' RACE reads through MiXCR, one entry per CDR3 protein. Among approximately 240,000 distinct CDR3 sequences, around 25% were seen once, and the ten largest hold approximately 0.61%. The CDR3 has 13 amino acids. Germline V gene lookup returns CDR1 DFQATT and CDR2 SNEGSKA (reference sequence). In the case of this clonotype: Its antigen is still unknown.

Sequenced: blood, either unsorted or a sorted T cell fraction (not recorded which). The V gene is TRBV20-1, the J gene TRBJ2-5; 7 nucleotides line up with TRBD1. This receptor was obtained from a male donor with ankylosing spondylitis or in good health (not recorded which). CDR3 sequence reads: CSRTGTVQETQYF. Here the CDR3 DNA reads TGCAGCCGAACCGGGACAGTCCAAGAGACCCAGTACTTC.